The 8 T cell receptor beta chains reported below all come from one sample, sequenced in a study of blood T cell repertoires in COVID-19 (dated by TCRdb to 2019 to 2021). Library prep was done by the immunoSEQ multiplex PCR assay. The table comes from immuneACCESS by way of TCRdb, which keeps in-frame sequences with V and J called. Part of the clones is missing from these tables; in studies checked, under half for an unresolved V gene and the rest for unknown reasons. Across this sample there are 150,000 to 200,000 clones, with roughly 85% seen only once. The top ten constitute more than 25% of the sample. The source material was peripheral blood. These receptors came from a woman aged 70 to 79 with acute or convalescent COVID-19.

This chain links TRBV4-1 with TRBJ2-1, with 9 bases lining up with TRBD1. Germline values: CDR1 MGHRA, CDR2 YSYEKL. J lost 8 bases, V lost 6 bases, and 5 bases had no gene match. The CDR3 consists of 13 residues. CDR3 region: CASSRGQGDEQFF. Here the CDR3 DNA reads TGCGCCAGCAGTAGGGGACAGGGAGATGAGCAGTTCTTC.

The rearrangement uses TRBV11-2 and TRBJ2-1, with TRBD2 identical over 11 bases. V dropped 5 bases and J dropped 7; count of bases not matched to a gene: 13. CDR3 length: 17 residues. CDR1 is SGHAT, CDR2 FQNNGV, per germline. The CDR3 DNA reads TGTGCCAGCAGCCCACTAGCGGGAGAAACCCTACAGAATGAGCAGTTCTTC. Translation gives CASSPLAGETLQNEQFF.

This sequence joins TRBV25-1 and TRBJ1-1; D is unclear. CDR1 is MGHDK and CDR2 is SYGVNS in the germline V gene. Trimming stripped 7 bases from V and 4 bases from J, with 16 bases between. There are 14 residues in the CDR3. DNA of the CDR3: TGTGCCAGCAACCCCGGTGGTGTTCCCACTGAAGCTTTCTTT. This encodes CASNPGGVPTEAFF.

V and J are TRBV6-5 and TRBJ2-7; weak D call: TRBD1 (6 bases). From germline, CDR1 is MNHEY and CDR2 SVGAGI. V lost 0 bases, J lost 3 bases, and 9 bases lay in between. This CDR3 region has 14 residues. CDR3 DNA: TGTGCCAGCAGTTACTCGAGGGGGTACTACGAGCAGTACTTC. Amino acid sequence: CASSYSRGYYEQYF.

This clone appeared a few times. This sequence joins TRBV6-1 and TRBJ2-1; D uncertain. Deletions cut 2 bases from V and 0 bases from J, with 5 bases between. Looked up from germline, CDR1 is MNHNS and CDR2 is SASEGT. The CDR3 runs 14 residues. CDR3 amino acids: CASSELSSYNEQFF. The CDR3 nucleotides are TGTGCCAGCAGTGAACTTAGCTCCTACAATGAGCAGTTCTTC.

The gene calls are TRBV4-1 and TRBJ2-7, with a weak D call TRBD2 (6 bases). Looked up from germline, CDR1 is MGHRA and CDR2 is YSYEKL. The CDR3 spans 12 residues. The V and J ends lost 3 bases and 4 bases respectively, with 7 bases between them. The CDR3 DNA reads TGCGCCAGCAGCCAGGGGACTTACGAGCAGTACTTC. It encodes CASSQGTYEQYF.

This clone appeared once. This rearrangement joins TRBV5-1 to TRBJ1-2, with D uncertain. Germline lookup yields CDR1 SGHRS and CDR2 YFSETQ. The CDR3 has 14 residues. The V and J ends lost 3 bases and 5 bases respectively, with 14 bases between them. CDR3 loop: CASSSRSGNYGYTF. Written as DNA, the CDR3 is TGCGCCAGCAGCTCCCGATCGGGAAATTATGGCTACACCTTC. Together with reference TRBV5-1 and TRBJ1-2, the CDR3 gives the full variable domain: KAGVTQTPRYLIKTRGQQVTLSCSPISGHRSVSWYQQTPGQGLQFLFEYFSETQRNKGNFPGRFSGRQFSNSRSEMNVSTLELGDSALYLCASSSRSGNYGYTFGSGTRLTVV.

V is TRBV5-1 and J is TRBJ1-1; TRBD1 aligns across 7 bases. CDR3 length: 17 amino acids. Germline-derived CDR1 and CDR2 are SGHRS and YFSETQ. The J segment lost 1 base and the V segment lost 1 base, leaving 10 bases of the junction unmatched. In nucleotides, the CDR3 is TGCGCCAGCAGCTTGCAGGGACAGACCTTATGGAACACTGAAGCTTTCTTT. This sequence encodes CASSLQGQTLWNTEAFF.